What follows are 18 T cell receptor beta chains derived from one specimen sequenced in a study of pediatric ulcerative colitis. TCRdb keeps only in-frame clones here, not all; method: immunoSEQ multiplex PCR. Here the sample spans about 36,000 clones, less than 85% being singletons. Sequencing used blood. These receptors were obtained from a girl aged 10 to 17 with moderate ulcerative colitis.

The chain is built from TRBV27 and TRBJ2-2, with D perhaps TRBD2 (5 bases). Germline V gene sequence: CDR1 MNHEY, CDR2 SMNVEV (reference sequence). Trimming stripped 8 bases from V and 3 bases from J, with 16 bases between. The CDR3 has 15 amino acids. The CDR3 DNA reads as TGTGCCAGCTCCCGGGAAGGCTTACACACCGGGGAGCTGTTTTTT. As protein: CASSREGLHTGELFF.

The chain joins TRBV14 to TRBJ2-3; D is uncertain. The V end was cut by 4 bases, the J end by 6 bases, with 8 bases between. This CDR3 comprises 12 residues. CDR1 and CDR2 (germline): SGHDN, FVKESK. The CDR3 coding sequence is TGTGCCAGCAGCCCGCTCGGTGATACGCAGTATTTT. Its translation: CASSPLGDTQYF.

This chain links TRBV13 with TRBJ1-1, with D maybe TRBD1 (6 bases). The germline V gene has CDR1 PRHDT and CDR2 FYEKMQ (reference sequence). The CDR3 runs to 14 residues. V shed 5 bases and J shed 5 bases, with 15 bases lying between them. The CDR3 DNA is TGTGCCAGCAGCCAAGAAGGGGGAGAGACTGAAGCTTTCTTT. As protein: CASSQEGGETEAFF.

This rearrangement joins TRBV11-2 to TRBJ1-5; the D is unclear. CDR1 SGHAT and CDR2 FQNNGV come from the germline V gene. The CDR3 runs to 13 residues. V shed 1 base and J shed 5 bases, with 6 bases lying between them. The CDR3 coding sequence is TGTGCCAGCAGCTTAGGTGCGGATCAGCCCCAGCATTTT. Protein product: CASSLGADQPQHF.

The V and J genes are TRBV18 and TRBJ2-5, with 11 bases identical to TRBD1. Per the germline V gene, CDR1 is KGHSH and CDR2 is LQKENI. Trimming removed 2 bases from V and 4 bases from J; junction bases left unmatched: 9. The CDR3 loop spans 17 amino acids. CDR3 DNA sequence: TGTGCCAGCTCACCATTCACCGGGACAGGGGGGACAGAGACCCAGTACTTC. Translated, it gives CASSPFTGTGGTETQYF.

The chain recombines TRBV30 with TRBJ2-3; a possible D gene is TRBD2 (7 bases). The germline gives CDR1 GTSNPN, CDR2 SVGIG (reference sequence). The CDR3 consists of 17 residues. V lost 2 bases and J 1 base, leaving 19 bases between the germline ends. CDR3 residues: CAWSRPLGGLGTDTQYF. The DNA of the CDR3 is TGTGCCTGGAGTCGCCCCCTCGGGGGGCTGGGCACAGATACGCAGTATTTT.

J is TRBJ1-1 and V is TRBV6-5, with 7 bases that match TRBD1. The CDR3 sequence is 15 residues long. The germline gives CDR1 MNHEY, CDR2 SVGAGI. Trimming took 0 bases from V and 4 from J; bases not matched to a gene: 5. The CDR3 spells CASSYSDRAGTEAFF. CDR3 DNA: TGTGCCAGCAGTTACTCAGACAGGGCCGGCACTGAAGCTTTCTTT.

The J gene is TRBJ1-2, the V gene TRBV5-1, with a weak D call TRBD1 (6 bases). The CDR3 totals 14 residues. V lost 0 bases, J lost 8 bases, and 14 bases lay in between. The germline V gene encodes CDR1 SGHRS and CDR2 YFSETQ. The CDR3 coding sequence is TGCGCCAGCAGCTTGGACGGGGGGCTGGGCGGCTACACCTTC. Translation gives CASSLDGGLGGYTF.

This chain links TRBV30 with TRBJ1-3; TRBD1 might be the D (5 bases). From germline, CDR1 is GTSNPN and CDR2 SVGIG (reference sequence). V dropped 8 bases and J dropped 4 bases, with 18 bases sitting between them. The CDR3 runs to 14 residues. The CDR3 is CALEAGTRGNTIYF. Here the CDR3 DNA reads TGTGCCCTCGAGGCGGGGACTCGGGGAAACACCATATATTTT.

The rearrangement joins TRBV11-2 to TRBJ2-1, with TRBD1 as a possible D gene (6 bases). The CDR3 is 15 residues long. CDR1 and CDR2 (germline): SGHAT, FQNNGV. Trimming took 2 bases from V and 4 from J, leaving 12 bases between them. The CDR3 DNA is TGTGCCAGCAGCTTACTCAGGGGATCATACAATGAGCAGTTCTTC. This translates into CASSLLRGSYNEQFF.

V usage is TRBV7-9 and J usage is TRBJ2-1; 13 bases map to TRBD2. V was pared by 6 bases and J by 2 bases, with 13 bases of the junction left unmatched. The CDR3 loop spans 19 amino acids. The germline V gene has CDR1 SEHNR and CDR2 FQNEAQ (reference sequence). The CDR3 DNA sequence: TGTGCCAGCAGACAAACCGGGACTAGCGGGATTGACGCCTACAATGAGCAGTTCTTC. This translates into CASRQTGTSGIDAYNEQFF.

This rearrangement joins TRBV9 to TRBJ2-7; no definite D call. CDR1 is SGDLS and CDR2 is YYNGEE in the germline V gene. The length of the CDR3 is 14 residues. V gave up 2 bases and J gave up 0 bases, with 9 bases separating them. The CDR3 here is CASSVGSSSYEQYF. The CDR3 DNA reads as TGTGCCAGCAGCGTTGGCAGCAGCTCCTACGAGCAGTACTTC.

The V call is TRBV7-2, the J call TRBJ1-3; TRBD1 is a possible D gene (5 bases). V lost 3 bases and J lost 4, with 13 bases in between. The CDR3 runs 15 residues. Looked up from germline, CDR1 is SGHTA and CDR2 is FQGNSA. CDR3 in amino acids: CASSLGGEAGNTIYF. CDR3 DNA sequence: TGTGCCAGCAGCTTGGGAGGGGAGGCAGGAAACACCATATATTTT. Complete variable domain (other parts from reference TRBV7-2 and TRBJ1-3): GAGVSQSPSNKVTEKGKDVELRCDPISGHTALYWYRQSLGQGLEFLIYFQGNSAPDKSGLPSDRFSAERTGGSVSTLTIQRTQQEDSAVYLCASSLGGEAGNTIYFGEGSWLTVV.

The chain is built from TRBV19 and TRBJ1-5; TRBD1 is a possible D gene (6 bases). V dropped 9 bases and J dropped 6 bases, with 18 bases sitting between them. Germline V gives CDR1 LNHDA, CDR2 SQIVND (reference sequence). This CDR3 is 14 amino acids long. The CDR3 region is CASARGGAGQPQHF. The CDR3 DNA reads as TGTGCCAGCGCAAGGGGGGGGGCTGGTCAGCCCCAGCATTTT. The complete variable domain, with remaining parts taken from reference TRBV19 and TRBJ1-5, reads DGGITQSPKYLFRKEGQNVTLSCEQNLNHDAMYWYRQDPGQGLRLIYYSQIVNDFQKGDIAEGYSVSREKKESFPLTVTSAQKNPTAFYLCASARGGAGQPQHFGDGTRLSIL.

The rearrangement joins TRBV4-1 to TRBJ2-3; a possible D gene is TRBD2 (5 bases). The germline CDR1 and CDR2 sequences are MGHRA and YSYEKL. This CDR3 contains 15 residues. V lost 8 bases and J 4 bases, leaving 19 bases between the germline ends. CDR3 DNA sequence: TGCGCCAGCGGACTGACTCCCCTTCCCGCAGATACGCAGTATTTT. Its protein product is CASGLTPLPADTQYF.

The rearrangement uses TRBV4-1 and TRBJ1-6; possible D gene TRBD1, 6 bases. Per germline, CDR1 MGHRA and CDR2 YSYEKL. This CDR3 is built from 17 residues. Trimming removed 0 bases at V and 6 bases at J, with 15 bases between. This CDR3 is CASSQESSGAPNSPLHF. CDR3 nucleotides: TGCGCCAGCAGCCAAGAAAGCTCGGGGGCCCCTAATTCACCCCTCCACTTT.

This clone appeared a single time. This sequence joins TRBV4-1 and TRBJ1-1; D is unresolved. Germline assignment: CDR1 MGHRA and CDR2 YSYEKL. Trimming shortened V by 4 bases and J by 1 base, and 10 bases separated the two germline ends. The CDR3 runs 14 residues. The CDR3: CASSPGWGNTEAFF. DNA for the CDR3: TGCGCCAGCAGCCCTGGTTGGGGGAACACTGAAGCTTTCTTT.

This sequence joins TRBV6-6 and TRBJ1-5; 8 bases line up with TRBD1. V was pared by 2 bases and J by 9 bases, with 6 bases of the junction left unmatched. This CDR3 contains 14 residues. CDR1 and CDR2 (germline): MNHNY, SVGAGI (reference sequence). DNA for the CDR3: TGTGCCAGCAGTTACCCAGGGGGCGGCGGGCCCCAGCATTTT. Residues: CASSYPGGGGPQHF.